Sequencing of this TCR beta chain was carried out in a study of shared clonotypes between healthy human individuals. Trimming took off 3 bases at V and 2 bases at J, with 8 bases between the two ends. The germline V gene has CDR1 LNHDA and CDR2 SQIVND (reference sequence). The CDR3 covers 13 residues. Study-wide results and caveats: Donor clonotype sharing was expected to depend on sequencing depth. Estimated richness was generally greater in naive than memory subsets.

The naive CD8 subset, CD45RO-negative cells positively selected for CCR7, excluded terminally differentiated effector memory CD45RA+ cells. As originally analysed: Junction-only sequences without quality scores were provided by ImmunoSEQ, so filtering was different. Data came from immunoSEQ multiplex PCR; TCRdb stores just in-frame clones and leaves some out. The V and J calls and the clone size are those of that table, but D and trimming were determined from the DNA. The sample carries around 2,000,000 clones, roughly 94% recorded once. Only one count was recorded for this clone. The antigen is not known. The sample carries other DNA sequences with the same CDR3.

The chain combines TRBV19 with TRBJ2-7, with D uncertain. The sequence derives from a man younger than 30 in good health. Sequencing was performed on naive CD8+ T cells sorted from blood. The CDR3 DNA is TGTGCCAGTAGTATTTCGCTCGCCTACGAGCAGTACTTC. It specifies CASSISLAYEQYF.